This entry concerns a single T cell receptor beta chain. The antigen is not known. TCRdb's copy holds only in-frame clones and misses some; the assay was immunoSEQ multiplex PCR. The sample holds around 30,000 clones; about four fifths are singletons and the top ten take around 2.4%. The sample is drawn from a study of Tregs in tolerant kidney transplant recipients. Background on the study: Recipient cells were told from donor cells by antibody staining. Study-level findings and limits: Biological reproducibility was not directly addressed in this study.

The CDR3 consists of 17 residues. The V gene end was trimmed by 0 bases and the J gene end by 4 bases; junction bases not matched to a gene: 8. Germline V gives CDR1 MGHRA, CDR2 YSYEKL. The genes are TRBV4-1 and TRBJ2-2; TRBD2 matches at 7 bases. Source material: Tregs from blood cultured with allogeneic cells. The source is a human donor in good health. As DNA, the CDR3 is TGCGCCAGCAGCCAAGATGGGAGGGGAGGGGTCACCGGGGAGCTGTTTTTT. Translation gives CASSQDGRGGVTGELFF.